This T cell receptor (beta chain) was recorded in a study of patients and donors after allogeneic stem cell transplantation. One entry per CDR3 protein, called by TCRdb with MiXCR from the RT-PCR reads. In the table there are a few hundred thousand distinct CDR3 sequences, more than 35% of which are singletons. The table lists this clonotype with a few counts. CDR1 SGHAT and CDR2 FQNNGV come from the germline V gene. There are 18 residues in the CDR3. J lost 5 bases, V lost 7 bases, and 17 bases had no gene match. This clonotype was sampled from a human donor who was either an allogeneic HSCT recipient or a stem cell or donor lymphocyte infusion donor (not recorded which). It is not recorded whose cells these are; they may come from a transplant donor. Sequenced sample: blood, either unsorted or a sorted T cell fraction (not recorded which). V is TRBV11-2 and J is TRBJ1-6, with 7 bases aligning to TRBD1. The CDR3 region is CASTYAGGRGINNSPLHF. The CDR3 DNA follows: TGTGCCAGCACCTACGCCGGGGGCAGGGGGATTAATAATTCACCCCTCCACTTT.